This T cell receptor (beta chain) appears in the sequencing data of a study of spatial heterogeneity in lung cancer. Study at large: Alpha-chain sequences were consistently detected in smaller numbers than beta-chain sequences. Points from the study as a whole: Tumor TCRs that were ubiquitous and expanded showed up in blood more at resection than follow-up.

The time point: sample taken at primary tumor resection. Whole RNA from tumor, nontumor lung or frozen PBMC was sequenced unsorted. V shed 6 bases and J 3 bases; nucleotides not matched to a gene: 4. This CDR3 has 14 amino acids. Using its own MiXCR run on the 5' RACE reads, TCRdb lists one record per CDR3 protein. This table has approximately 66,000 distinct CDR3 sequences, about 6.6% appearing once. This clonotype was detected ten times or more. Its antigen remains unknown. The origin of this receptor is a female donor with early-stage non-small cell lung cancer. The material sequenced was PBMCs, taken at surgery. This chain links TRBV12-3 or TRBV12-4 with TRBJ1-4, with 7 positions matching TRBD1. The CDR3 sequence: CASRRGRANEKLFF. Here the CDR3 DNA reads TGTGCCAGCAGGAGGGGGCGGGCTAATGAAAAACTGTTTTTT.